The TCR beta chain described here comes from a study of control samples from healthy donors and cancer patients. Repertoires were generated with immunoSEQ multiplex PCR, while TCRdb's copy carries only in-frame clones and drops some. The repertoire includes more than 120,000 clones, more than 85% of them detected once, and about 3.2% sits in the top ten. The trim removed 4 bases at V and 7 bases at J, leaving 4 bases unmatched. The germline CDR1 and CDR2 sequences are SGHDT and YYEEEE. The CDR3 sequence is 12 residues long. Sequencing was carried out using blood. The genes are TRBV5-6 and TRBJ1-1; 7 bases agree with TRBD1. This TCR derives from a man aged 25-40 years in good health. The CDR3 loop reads CASSLGTVEAFF. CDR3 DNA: TGTGCCAGCAGCCTCGGGACAGTTGAAGCTTTCTTT.